This T cell receptor (beta chain) was found in a study of blood T cell repertoires in COVID-19. Study as a whole: COVID-19 samples from acute and convalescent phases originated in the United States, Italy and Spain. In each case, the material was cDNA or gDNA derived from T cells, B-cell-depleted T cells, or PBMCs.

Authors' processing steps: The authors estimated nucleated cell counts from reference gene primer amplification. TCRdb keeps only in-frame clones here, not all; method: immunoSEQ multiplex PCR. From that table come the V and J calls and clone size; the DNA was used to work out D and trimming. The sample consists of 330,000 or so clones, around 90% of them appearing once. The Seattle site enrolled patients during active infection and followed them longitudinally. The CDR3 is 14 amino acids. The germline V gene has CDR1 MNHEY and CDR2 SVGAGI. V lost 6 bases to trimming and J lost 1 base; unmatched junction nucleotides: 0.

Sequencing input: peripheral blood. V is TRBV6-5 and J is TRBJ1-6; 7 bases are shared with TRBD1. The clonotype was recovered from a man between 25 and 39 years old with COVID-19, enrolled during active disease. The CDR3 sequence: CASRDRSYNSPLHF. The CDR3 DNA reads TGTGCCAGCAGGGACAGGTCCTATAATTCACCCCTCCACTTT.